The T cell receptor beta chain under discussion was sequenced for a study of cytomegalovirus exposure and HLA in healthy donors. Study results and caveats: Within an earlier analysis, most TCR beta V segments proved productive either about 90% or about 30% of the time. TCR beta V- and J-gene trimming, according to a later analysis, was linked to a missense DCLRE1C variant. Most subjects had HLA-A and HLA-B alleles reportedly predicted accurately by TCR beta sequences.

For this clone: Its antigen is as yet unknown.

The V end lost 1 base, the J end lost 0 bases, and 4 bases lay between the germline ends. The CDR3 loop spans 14 amino acids. Germline V gives CDR1 MNHNS, CDR2 SASEGT. With 60 Vbeta and 13 Jbeta primers, the PCR was carried out. Assay: immunoSEQ multiplex PCR; the TCRdb copy retains only in-frame clones and omits some. The sample table sets out about 110,000 clones. Sequencing used PBMCs. The chain couples TRBV6-1 to TRBJ2-4; D gene unclear. The receptor's source is a man in his forties in good health and CMV-seropositive. The CDR3 protein is CASSEGVAKNIQYF. DNA for the CDR3: TGTGCCAGCAGTGAAGGAGTAGCCAAAAACATTCAGTACTTC.